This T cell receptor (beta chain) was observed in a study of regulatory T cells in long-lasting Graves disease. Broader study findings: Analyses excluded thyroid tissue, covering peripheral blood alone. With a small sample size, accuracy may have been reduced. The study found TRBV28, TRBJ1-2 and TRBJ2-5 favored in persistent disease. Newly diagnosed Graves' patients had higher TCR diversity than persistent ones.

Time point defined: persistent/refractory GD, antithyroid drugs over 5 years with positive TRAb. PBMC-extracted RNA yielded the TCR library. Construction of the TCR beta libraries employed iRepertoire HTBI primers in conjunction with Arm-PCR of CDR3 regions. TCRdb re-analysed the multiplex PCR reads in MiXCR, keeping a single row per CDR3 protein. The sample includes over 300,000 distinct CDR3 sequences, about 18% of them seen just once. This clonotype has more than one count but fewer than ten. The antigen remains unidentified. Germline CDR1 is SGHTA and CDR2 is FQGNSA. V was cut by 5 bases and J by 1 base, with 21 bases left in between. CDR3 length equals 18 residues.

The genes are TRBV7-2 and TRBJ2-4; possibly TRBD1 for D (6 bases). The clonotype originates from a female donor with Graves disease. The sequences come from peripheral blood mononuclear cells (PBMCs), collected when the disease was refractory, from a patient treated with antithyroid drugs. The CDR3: CASSLPPAPGQAKNIQYF. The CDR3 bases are TGTGCCAGCAGCCTCCCCCCCGCACCCGGACAGGCCAAAAACATTCAGTACTTC. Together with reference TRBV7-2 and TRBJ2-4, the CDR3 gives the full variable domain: GAGVSQSPSNKVTEKGKDVELRCDPISGHTALYWYRQSLGQGLEFLIYFQGNSAPDKSGLPSDRFSAERTGGSVSTLTIQRTQQEDSAVYLCASSLPPAPGQAKNIQYFGAGTRLSVL.